Following are 26 T cell receptor beta chains from one sample sequenced in a study of monozygotic twins with cystic fibrosis. Clones were sequenced by immunoSEQ multiplex PCR, and TCRdb holds only the in-frame ones, with some missing. The sample shows about 10,000 clones, just over 99% of them seen only once. The sequenced material came from blood. The receptors derive from a young man with cystic fibrosis.

The genes are TRBV27 and TRBJ2-7; D unclear. Germline CDR1 MNHEY, CDR2 SMNVEV (reference sequence). The CDR3 loop spans 13 amino acids. V was pared by 0 bases and J by 0 bases, with 3 bases between. The CDR3 loop reads CASSLSRSYEQYF. CDR3 sequence (DNA): TGTGCCAGCAGTTTATCTCGCTCCTACGAGCAGTACTTC.

The gene calls are TRBV19 and TRBJ2-7, with 8 bases matching TRBD1. The CDR3 is made up of 13 amino acids. Unmatched junction bases numbered 6, after V lost 5 bases and J lost 6 bases. CDR1 is LNHDA, CDR2 SQIVND, per germline (reference sequence). CDR3 DNA: TGTGCCAGTAGTCCCCGGGACAGGTCCGAGCAGTACTTC. Its translation: CASSPRDRSEQYF.

The rearrangement joins TRBV7-9 to TRBJ1-1; 8 positions agree with TRBD1. Germline CDR1 is SEHNR and CDR2 is FQNEAQ (reference sequence). The V gene end was trimmed by 6 bases and the J gene end by 4 bases; junction bases not matched to a gene: 4. This CDR3 is built from 13 residues. The CDR3 DNA is TGTGCCAGCAGACAGGGGGTCGGCACTGAAGCTTTCTTT. It codes for CASRQGVGTEAFF.

J is TRBJ1-1 and V is TRBV28; tentatively, D is TRBD1 (6 bases). CDR3 size: 13 residues. Trimming pared 5 bases from V and 6 bases from J, leaving 13 bases between. Per the germline V gene, CDR1 is MDHEN and CDR2 is SYDVKM. The CDR3 here is CASSATGYSEAFF. CDR3 in DNA: TGTGCCAGCAGTGCAACAGGGTATTCTGAAGCTTTCTTT.

The CDR3 DNA reads as TGTGCCACCAGCAGACAGGGTAGCTACGAGCAGTACTTC. Its protein is CATSRQGSYEQYF. The chain uses TRBV15 and TRBJ2-7, with a weak D call TRBD1 (5 bases). V lost 2 bases and J lost 3, with 8 bases in between. Looked up from germline, CDR1 is LNHNV and CDR2 is YYDKDF (reference sequence). The CDR3 consists of 13 residues.

The J gene is TRBJ2-7, the V gene TRBV13; 7 bases align to TRBD1. The length of the CDR3 is 13 residues. Per the germline V gene, CDR1 is PRHDT and CDR2 is FYEKMQ (reference sequence). The ends lost 6 bases at V and 2 bases at J; junction bases unmatched: 4. This CDR3 reads CASSYRGTYEQYF. The CDR3 nucleotides read TGTGCCAGCAGTTACAGGGGTACCTACGAGCAGTACTTC.

The table lists this clone with a count of one. The chain carries TRBV5-1 and TRBJ2-7, with 11 bases identical to TRBD1. CDR1 is SGHRS and CDR2 is YFSETQ in the germline V gene. The CDR3 has 16 amino acids. After removal of 3 bases from V and 2 bases from J, the junction contained 7 bases not matched to a gene. CDR3: CASSSLPGQGAYEQYF. DNA of the CDR3: TGCGCCAGCAGCTCGCTGCCGGGACAGGGGGCCTACGAGCAGTACTTC.

The chain recombines TRBV7-2 with TRBJ1-6; no clear D gene. Germline CDR1 SGHTA, CDR2 FQGNSA. The CDR3 is 15 amino acids. Between the trimmed V and J ends, which lost 1 base and 7 bases, there was a span of 11 bases. CDR3 bases: TGTGCCAGCAGCTTAGGTCCCGGGGAAAATTCACCCCTCCACTTT. It translates to CASSLGPGENSPLHF.

This chain connects TRBV6-5 to TRBJ2-7, with TRBD2 identical over 9 bases. CDR1 is MNHEY, CDR2 SVGAGI, per germline. With 4 bases clipped from V and 9 bases from J, the junction kept 13 bases outside the gene matches. The CDR3 has 15 residues. The CDR3 coding sequence is TGTGCCAGCAGTTTTAGGACTAGCGTTGGTCTCGGGCAGTACTTC. This encodes CASSFRTSVGLGQYF.

Only one count was recorded for this clone. The chain employs TRBV15 and TRBJ1-5; D gene uncertain. The CDR3 runs to 15 residues. The V and J ends lost 1 base and 0 bases respectively, with 7 bases between them. CDR1 is LNHNV, CDR2 YYDKDF, per germline (reference sequence). For the CDR3, the DNA is TGTGCCACCAGCAGAGGACTGGATAGCAATCAGCCCCAGCATTTT. Its protein is CATSRGLDSNQPQHF.

The V gene is TRBV12-2, the J gene TRBJ1-1. TRBV12-2 is a pseudogene locus. CDR3 size: 14 residues. The CDR3 coding sequence is TGTGCAAGTCGCTTAGCAGTGAACCCCACTGAAGCTTTCTTT. Translation gives CASRLAVNPTEAFF.

The chain has TRBV29-1 and TRBJ1-1; D gene uncertain. From germline, CDR1 is SQVTM and CDR2 ANQGSEA. This CDR3 is 14 amino acids long. V was trimmed by 0 bases and J by 1 base, leaving 9 bases between them. The CDR3 loop is CSVEDGLTNTEAFF. DNA for the CDR3: TGCAGCGTTGAAGATGGCCTTACGAACACTGAAGCTTTCTTT.

The gene calls are TRBV7-9 and TRBJ2-7; 8 nucleotides agree with TRBD1. The length of the CDR3 is 15 residues. Germline V gene lookup returns CDR1 SEHNR and CDR2 FQNEAQ (reference sequence). V was clipped by 5 bases and J by 2 bases; unmatched bases: 8. For the CDR3, the DNA is TGTGCCAGCAGCACGACCGGGACAGGAGCCTACGAGCAGTACTTC. It translates to CASSTTGTGAYEQYF.

This rearrangement joins TRBV10-3 to TRBJ2-4; no definite D call. Germline CDR1 reads ENHRY; CDR2 reads SYGVKD. V lost 4 bases and J lost 0, with 10 bases in between. This CDR3 is built from 15 residues. This CDR3 is CAISGADLAKNIQYF. DNA of the CDR3: TGTGCCATCAGTGGGGCAGATTTAGCCAAAAACATTCAGTACTTC.

J is TRBJ2-3 and V is TRBV7-3; D could derive from TRBD1 or TRBD2 (5 bases each). V shed 3 bases and J shed 3 bases, with 16 bases lying between them. This CDR3 region has 16 residues. Germline V gives CDR1 SGHTA, CDR2 FQGTGA. The CDR3 coding sequence is TGTGCCAGCAGCTTGTTGGGGGAGCTAGCAACAGATACGCAGTATTTT. Protein sequence: CASSLLGELATDTQYF.

The chain combines TRBV5-1 with TRBJ2-5; TRBD2 matches at 8 bases. Trimming cost V 7 bases and J 1 base; bases outside gene matches: 6. Germline V gene lookup returns CDR1 SGHRS and CDR2 YFSETQ. The CDR3 runs 14 residues. As DNA, the CDR3 is TGCGCCAGCTCCGTTAGCGGGGCCCAAGAGACCCAGTACTTC. Protein: CASSVSGAQETQYF. The whole variable domain, remainder taken from reference TRBV5-1 and TRBJ2-5, is KAGVTQTPRYLIKTRGQQVTLSCSPISGHRSVSWYQQTPGQGLQFLFEYFSETQRNKGNFPGRFSGRQFSNSRSEMNVSTLELGDSALYLCASSVSGAQETQYFGPGTRLLVL.

The J gene is TRBJ2-7, the V gene TRBV5-1; 7 nucleotides match TRBD1. The CDR3 consists of 17 residues. Germline loops: CDR1 SGHRS, CDR2 YFSETQ. The V segment lost 0 bases and the J segment 4 bases; nucleotides outside the gene matches: 13. The CDR3 spells CASSLGTGGGLGYEQYF. In DNA form, the CDR3 reads TGCGCCAGCAGCTTGGGGACAGGCGGCGGCTTGGGATACGAGCAGTACTTC.

This rearrangement joins TRBV7-2 to TRBJ1-5, with unresolved D. In germline, CDR1 is SGHTA, CDR2 FQGNSA. The CDR3 has 15 residues. Trimming cost V 1 base and J 2 bases, with 9 bases left between them. In nucleotides, the CDR3 is TGTGCCAGCAGCTTAGAAGGGATCGGCAATCAGCCCCAGCATTTT. This sequence encodes CASSLEGIGNQPQHF.

The chain combines TRBV6-4 with TRBJ2-1; D may be TRBD1 or TRBD2 (6 bases each). This CDR3 contains 14 residues. Trimming took off 6 bases at V and 8 bases at J, with 17 bases between the two ends. Germline assignment: CDR1 MRHNA and CDR2 SNTAGT. The CDR3 DNA reads as TGTGCCAGCAGAACCGGGGGCGCATCGGATGAGCAGTTCTTC. It codes for CASRTGGASDEQFF.

This sequence joins TRBV29-1 and TRBJ1-3; D gene uncertain. The CDR3 is 14 residues long. Looked up from germline, CDR1 is SQVTM and CDR2 is ANQGSEA. The V gene lost 4 bases and the J gene lost 2 bases, with 12 bases spanning the gap. The CDR3 loop is CSVVSANPGNTIYF. CDR3 nucleotides: TGCAGCGTTGTCTCTGCGAACCCTGGAAACACCATATATTTT.

This clone has just one count. The gene calls are TRBV29-1 and TRBJ1-1, with D maybe TRBD1 (5 bases). CDR3 length equals 13 residues. Germline V CDR1 and CDR2: SQVTM, ANQGSEA. V shed 7 bases and J shed 1 base, with 13 bases lying between them. Here the CDR3 DNA reads TGCAGCGCCCCCAGGGAGGGGAACACTGAAGCTTTCTTT. Amino acids: CSAPREGNTEAFF.

V is TRBV19 and J is TRBJ2-2; 7 bases align to TRBD1. Germline assignment: CDR1 LNHDA and CDR2 SQIVND (reference sequence). The CDR3 runs 15 residues. With V trimmed by 5 bases and J by 1 base, 4 bases remained unmatched. The CDR3 DNA reads TGTGCCAGTAGTCCCCGGACAGGGAACACCGGGGAGCTGTTTTTT. It specifies CASSPRTGNTGELFF.

The J gene is TRBJ2-5, the V gene TRBV6-5; no clear D gene. CDR3 length: 12 amino acids. Germline V gives CDR1 MNHEY, CDR2 SVGAGI. Trimming took 6 bases from V and 0 from J, leaving 5 bases between them. The chain's CDR3 is CASRGYQETQYF. In nucleotides, the CDR3 is TGTGCCAGCAGAGGGTACCAAGAGACCCAGTACTTC.

The chain uses TRBV5-1 and TRBJ2-6, with D perhaps matching TRBD1 (5 bases). Germline values: CDR1 SGHRS, CDR2 YFSETQ. With 0 bases removed from V and 2 bases from J, the gap between germline ends came to 12 bases. The CDR3 totals 17 residues. Here the CDR3 reads CASSLAHGRAGANVLTF. In nucleotides, the CDR3 is TGCGCCAGCAGCTTGGCCCACGGCAGGGCTGGGGCCAACGTCCTGACTTTC. The variable domain in full, with the rest retrieved from reference TRBV5-1 and TRBJ2-6, is KAGVTQTPRYLIKTRGQQVTLSCSPISGHRSVSWYQQTPGQGLQFLFEYFSETQRNKGNFPGRFSGRQFSNSRSEMNVSTLELGDSALYLCASSLAHGRAGANVLTFGAGSRLTVL.

The chain joins TRBV19 to TRBJ2-5; 7 nucleotides agree with TRBD1. The germline gives CDR1 LNHDA, CDR2 SQIVND (reference sequence). V dropped 5 bases and J dropped 1; count of bases not matched to a gene: 10. CDR3 length: 16 amino acids. The CDR3: CASSVRTGTIQETQYF. The CDR3 bases are TGTGCCAGTAGTGTCCGGACAGGAACCATCCAAGAGACCCAGTACTTC.

As DNA, the CDR3 is TGTGCCAGCAGGTACGGGGGCCCAAGCACCGGGGAGCTGTTTTTT. Its protein product is CASRYGGPSTGELFF. The V and J genes are TRBV7-2 and TRBJ2-2; D could derive from TRBD1 or TRBD2 (6 bases each). Germline CDR1 reads SGHTA; CDR2 reads FQGNSA. This CDR3 is built from 15 residues. The germline V and J ends were trimmed by 6 bases and 4 bases, with 15 bases remaining between them. Using reference TRBV7-2 and TRBJ2-2 for the parts outside the CDR3, the full variable domain is GAGVSQSPSNKVTEKGKDVELRCDPISGHTALYWYRQSLGQGLEFLIYFQGNSAPDKSGLPSDRFSAERTGGSVSTLTIQRTQQEDSAVYLCASRYGGPSTGELFFGEGSRLTVL.